Described below is a single T cell receptor beta chain sequence and its context. This record belongs to a study of cytomegalovirus exposure and HLA in healthy donors. The CDR3 consists of 13 residues. The V and J ends lost 1 base and 4 bases respectively, with 5 bases between them. Germline lookup yields CDR1 LNHDA and CDR2 SQIVND (reference sequence). Here immunoSEQ multiplex PCR was the method, and the copy in TCRdb shows in-frame clones only, minus some. Of hundreds of thousands of clones listed, 75% to 90% are singletons. This sequence was found in a woman younger than 30 in good health and CMV-seronegative. V and J are TRBV19 and TRBJ1-5; D gene unclear. The sequencing input was PBMCs. The CDR3 coding sequence is TGTGCCAGTAGTATAGGAGCGAATCAGCCCCAGCATTTT. Amino acid sequence: CASSIGANQPQHF.